This T cell receptor (beta chain) emerged from a study of response to subunit inactivated influenza vaccine. Via MiXCR, TCRdb re-called the RT-PCR reads, giving one row per CDR3 protein. The sample contains hundreds of thousands of distinct CDR3 sequences, less than 20% of which appear only once. This CDR3 has 21 residues. The germline V gene has CDR1 MNHNS and CDR2 SASEGT. Findings and caveats of the study: Researchers suggested that each seasonal influenza vaccination recruits few new T cells.

Concerning this clonotype: Its target is not known. A junction boundary mismatches the germline segment, possibly from a read error.

The clonotype originates from a man in his fifties who received an inactivated influenza vaccine. This chain joins TRBV6-1 and TRBJ2-6; 11 bases map to TRBD2. The specimen was PBMCs from blood, collected more than 4 days after vaccination. The CDR3 DNA sequence: TGTGCCATCAGTGAAGCTCACGCGGGACTAGCGGCCTCCTCTGGGGCCAACGTCCTGACTTTC. Translation gives CAISEAHAGLAASSGANVLTF.